The source of this T cell receptor (beta chain) is a study of cytomegalovirus exposure and HLA in healthy donors. The PCR used 60 Vbeta and 13 Jbeta primers. Sequencing used immunoSEQ multiplex PCR; TCRdb keeps in-frame clones, though not all of them. The sample shows about 120,000 clones, more than 70% of them seen only once. The CDR3 totals 16 residues. V lost 3 bases to trimming and J lost 5 bases, with 19 bases between them. Germline V gives CDR1 KGHSH, CDR2 LQKENI. This clone showed up just a few times. The clonotype originates from a man in his forties or fifties in good health and CMV-seropositive. Sample: PBMCs. The chain is built from TRBV18 and TRBJ2-5; D may be TRBD2 (5 bases). The CDR3 DNA follows: TGTGCCAGCTCACCCGGGCAGGTGGGCTCGGGGGAGACCCAGTACTTC. Translated, it gives CASSPGQVGSGETQYF.